This section outlines one TCR beta chain sequence together with its context. One end of the junction fails to match germline, which may point to a read error. The data derive from a study of blood T cell repertoires in COVID-19. Study-level background: T cells, B-cell-depleted T cells, or PBMCs supplied cDNA or gDNA.

CDR1 and CDR2 (germline): SEHNR, FQNEAQ (reference sequence). The CDR3 consists of 13 residues. Clones were read by immunoSEQ multiplex PCR, and TCRdb kept only the in-frame ones, dropping some. Here the sample spans around 240,000 clones, about nine tenths being singletons. The specimen sequenced was PBMCs or T cells enriched from blood (not recorded which). The chain joins TRBV7-9 to TRBJ2-3; 11 bases are shared with TRBD2. The sequence was obtained from a man aged 45-60 years who had been exposed to COVID-19. CDR3 bases: TGTGCCAGCAGCCTAGCGGGGGGAGATACGCAGTATTTT. It is translated as CASSLAGGDTQYF.